The T cell receptor (beta chain) under discussion was sequenced for a study of T cells in Graves' hyperthyroidism and ophthalmopathy. From germline, CDR1 is SGHTA and CDR2 FQGNSA. This CDR3 comprises 16 residues. V was pared by 5 bases and J by 2 bases, with 18 bases between. Pregnant or lactating patients were excluded, as were those with uncontrolled infection or other autoimmune disease. The source material, RNA transcripts, was used to amplify TCR beta CDR3 regions. HTBI primers drove first-round RT-PCR of the TCR CDR3. TCRdb passed the multiplex PCR reads through MiXCR, listing each CDR3 protein once. The data contain approximately 380,000 distinct CDR3 sequences, about 18% of them singletons. Study results and caveats: Among clonotypes expanded in thyroid above 0.001, most were also found in blood.

Concerning this clonotype: Its specificity is not known.

The chain carries TRBV7-2 and TRBJ2-5, with D possibly matching TRBD1 (6 bases). The origin of this receptor is a woman aged 18-29 years with Graves' hyperthyroidism. Sequences were obtained from blood. The CDR3 DNA reads TGTGCCAGCAGCCTTCTACAGGGTGTAATACAAGAGACCCAGTACTTC. It specifies CASSLLQGVIQETQYF.